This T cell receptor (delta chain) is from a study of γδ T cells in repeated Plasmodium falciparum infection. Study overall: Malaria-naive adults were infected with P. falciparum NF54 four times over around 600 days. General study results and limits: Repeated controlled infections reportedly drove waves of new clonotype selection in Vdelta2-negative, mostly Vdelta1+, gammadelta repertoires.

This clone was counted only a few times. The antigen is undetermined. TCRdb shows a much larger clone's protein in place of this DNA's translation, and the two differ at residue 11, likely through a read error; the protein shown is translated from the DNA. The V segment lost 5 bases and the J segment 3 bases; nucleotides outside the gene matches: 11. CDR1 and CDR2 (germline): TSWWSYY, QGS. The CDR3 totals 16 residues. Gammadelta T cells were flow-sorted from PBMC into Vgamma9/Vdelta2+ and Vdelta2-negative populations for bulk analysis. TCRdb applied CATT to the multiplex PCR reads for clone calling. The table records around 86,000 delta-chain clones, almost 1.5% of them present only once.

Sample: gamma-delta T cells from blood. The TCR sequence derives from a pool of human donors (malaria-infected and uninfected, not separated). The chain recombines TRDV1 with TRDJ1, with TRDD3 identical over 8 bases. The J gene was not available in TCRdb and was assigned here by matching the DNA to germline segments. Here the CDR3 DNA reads TGTGCTCTTGGGCCTGGGGGACCCCTGTACGCCGATAAACTCATCTTT. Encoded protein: CALGPGGPLYADKLIF.